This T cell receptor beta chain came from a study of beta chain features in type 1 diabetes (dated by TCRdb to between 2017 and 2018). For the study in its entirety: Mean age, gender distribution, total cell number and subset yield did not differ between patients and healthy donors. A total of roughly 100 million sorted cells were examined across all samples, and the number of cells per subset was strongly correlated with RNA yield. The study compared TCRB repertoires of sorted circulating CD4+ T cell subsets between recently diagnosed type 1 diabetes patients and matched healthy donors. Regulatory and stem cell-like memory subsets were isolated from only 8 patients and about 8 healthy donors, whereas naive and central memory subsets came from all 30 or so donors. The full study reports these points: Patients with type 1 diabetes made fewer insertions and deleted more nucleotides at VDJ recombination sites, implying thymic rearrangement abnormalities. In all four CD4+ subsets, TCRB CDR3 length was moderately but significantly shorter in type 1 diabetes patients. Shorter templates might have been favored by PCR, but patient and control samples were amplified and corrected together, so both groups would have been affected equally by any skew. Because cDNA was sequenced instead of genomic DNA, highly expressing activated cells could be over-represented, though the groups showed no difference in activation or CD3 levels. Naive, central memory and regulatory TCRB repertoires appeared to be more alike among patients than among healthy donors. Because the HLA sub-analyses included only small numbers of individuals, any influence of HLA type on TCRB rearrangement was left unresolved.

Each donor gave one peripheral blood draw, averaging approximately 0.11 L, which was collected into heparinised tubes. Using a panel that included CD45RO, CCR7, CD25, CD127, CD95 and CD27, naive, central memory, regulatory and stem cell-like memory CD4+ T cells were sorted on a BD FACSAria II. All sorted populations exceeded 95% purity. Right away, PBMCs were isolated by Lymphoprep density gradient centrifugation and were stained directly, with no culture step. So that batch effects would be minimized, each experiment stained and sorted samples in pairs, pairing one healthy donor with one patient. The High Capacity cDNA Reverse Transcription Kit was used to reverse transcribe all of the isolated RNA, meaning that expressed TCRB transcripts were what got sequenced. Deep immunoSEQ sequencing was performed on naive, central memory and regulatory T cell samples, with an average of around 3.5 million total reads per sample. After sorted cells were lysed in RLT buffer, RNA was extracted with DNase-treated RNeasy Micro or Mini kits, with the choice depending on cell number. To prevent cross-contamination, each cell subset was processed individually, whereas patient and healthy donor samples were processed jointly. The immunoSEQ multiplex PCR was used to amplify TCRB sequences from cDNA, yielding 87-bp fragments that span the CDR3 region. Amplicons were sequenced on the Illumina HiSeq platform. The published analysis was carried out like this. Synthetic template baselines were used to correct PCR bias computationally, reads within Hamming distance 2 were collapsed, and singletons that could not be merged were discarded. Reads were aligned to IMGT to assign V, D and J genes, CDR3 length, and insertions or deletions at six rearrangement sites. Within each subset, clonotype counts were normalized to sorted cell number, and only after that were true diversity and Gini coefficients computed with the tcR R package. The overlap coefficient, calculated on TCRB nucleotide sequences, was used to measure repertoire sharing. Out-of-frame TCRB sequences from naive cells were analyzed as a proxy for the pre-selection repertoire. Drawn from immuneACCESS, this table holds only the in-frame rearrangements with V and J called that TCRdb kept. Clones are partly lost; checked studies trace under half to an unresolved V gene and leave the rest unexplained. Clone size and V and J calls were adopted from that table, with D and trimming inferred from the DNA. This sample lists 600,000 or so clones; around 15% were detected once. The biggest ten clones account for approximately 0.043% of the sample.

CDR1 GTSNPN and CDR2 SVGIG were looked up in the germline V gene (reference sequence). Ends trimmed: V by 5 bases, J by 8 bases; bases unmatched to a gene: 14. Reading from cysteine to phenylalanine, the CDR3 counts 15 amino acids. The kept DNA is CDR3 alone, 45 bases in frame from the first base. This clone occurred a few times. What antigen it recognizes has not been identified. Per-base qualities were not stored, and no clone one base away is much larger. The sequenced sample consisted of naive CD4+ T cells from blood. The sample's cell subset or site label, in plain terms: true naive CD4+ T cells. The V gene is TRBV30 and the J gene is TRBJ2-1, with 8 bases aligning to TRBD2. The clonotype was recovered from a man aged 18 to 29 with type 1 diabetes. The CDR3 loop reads CAWGLGGAEGDEQFF. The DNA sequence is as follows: TGTGCCTGGGGCCTCGGGGGGGCCGAAGGTGATGAGCAGTTCTTC.